Presented here are 2 T cell receptor beta chains from one specimen sequenced in a study of Ad26.COV2.S vaccination and SARS-CoV-2 variants. Generated by immunoSEQ multiplex PCR, the TCRdb table keeps only in-frame clones and is missing some. The sample records 300,000 to 450,000 clones, approximately 90% being singletons. Sequencing used peripheral blood, obtained after recovery from COVID-19. These receptors came from a human donor who had recovered from COVID-19.

In its sample, this clone was seen once. V gene TRBV11-2 combines with J gene TRBJ2-1, with TRBD1 matching over 7 bases. Per germline, CDR1 SGHAT and CDR2 FQNNGV. The V gene end was trimmed by 4 bases and the J gene end by 0 bases; junction bases not matched to a gene: 0. The CDR3 loop spans 14 amino acids. Here the CDR3 reads CASSSGGSYNEQFF. The CDR3 DNA sequence: TGTGCCAGCAGCTCAGGGGGCTCCTACAATGAGCAGTTCTTC.

The chain joins TRBV5-7 to TRBJ1-2; a weak D match, TRBD1 (6 bases). TRBV5-7 is an open reading frame whose function is uncertain. CDR3 length: 17 residues. V was clipped by 2 bases and J by 0 bases, with 17 bases between them. This CDR3 is CASSFNRVPSTNYGYTF. The CDR3 DNA reads TGTGCCAGCAGCTTTAACAGGGTCCCTAGCACTAACTATGGCTACACCTTC.